These 16 T cell receptor beta chains came from one sample sequenced in a study of T-cell reconstitution after alpha-beta-depleted transplantation in children (TCRdb year 2016). To prepare the library, PCR was applied. Sequenced using an Illumina HiSeq 2500. TCR libraries were prepared with molecular barcoding, using unique molecular identifiers to normalize TCRbeta repertoire quantification. TCRdb itself trimmed the public reads at Q25 with fastp, ran MiXCR and retained productive beta chains. Rows merge per CDR3 protein into single entries with the most common DNA and genes. This sample lists about 610,000 distinct CDR3 sequences; 10% to 13% were detected once. The top ten clones comprise 3.5% to 5% of the sample. The sequencing used PBMCs from the stem cell graft donor, collected from the stem cell graft. The receptors here all came from a human donor who donated a stem cell graft to a child with acute myeloid leukemia.

This clonotype was observed a handful of times. This chain connects TRBV7-2 to TRBJ1-1; D not resolved. Trimming shortened V by 4 bases and J by 1 base, and 10 bases separated the two germline ends. Germline V lookup: CDR1 SGHTA, CDR2 FQGNSA. CDR3 length: 14 residues. The chain's CDR3 is CASSYRAPNTEAFF. CDR3 nucleotide sequence: TGTGCCAGCAGCTACCGGGCTCCGAACACTGAAGCTTTCTTT.

This chain links TRBV29-1 with TRBJ1-1, with 8 positions matching TRBD1. The V gene end was trimmed by 3 bases and the J gene end by 5 bases; junction bases not matched to a gene: 2. Germline CDR1 reads SQVTM; CDR2 reads ANQGSEA. The CDR3 has 12 amino acids. In DNA, the CDR3 is TGCAGCGTTGACAGGGGGCGGACTGAAGCTTTCTTT. Its translation is CSVDRGRTEAFF. Looking up the rest from reference TRBV29-1 and TRBJ1-1 gives the full variable domain: SAVISQKPSRDICQRGTSLTIQCQVDSQVTMMFWYRQQPGQSLTLIATANQGSEATYESGFVIDKFPISRPNLTFSTLTVSNMSPEDSSIYLCSVDRGRTEAFFGQGTRLTVV.

This clonotype occurred once. V and J are TRBV10-3 and TRBJ2-2, with TRBD2 matching 10 bases. Germline V gives CDR1 ENHRY, CDR2 SYGVKD. The junction had 8 bases not matched to a gene; V was cut back by 6 bases and J by 1 base. This CDR3 is built from 17 residues. The CDR3 region is CAISPLTSGLNTGELFF. CDR3 DNA: TGTGCCATCAGCCCCCTGACTAGCGGGTTGAACACCGGGGAGCTGTTTTTT.

The chain recombines TRBV7-2 with TRBJ2-7; tentative D call: TRBD2 (5 bases). CDR1 is SGHTA, CDR2 FQGNSA, per germline. The CDR3 totals 14 residues. V was clipped by 1 base and J by 2 bases, with 9 bases between them. The CDR3 nucleotides are TGTGCCAGCAGCTTAGTGCCAGCGGCCTACGAGCAGTACTTC. It translates to CASSLVPAAYEQYF.

In this sample, this clonotype turned up a few times. The chain recombines TRBV7-9 with TRBJ2-7; 7 bases are shared with TRBD2. After removal of 4 bases from V and 5 bases from J, the junction contained 11 bases not matched to a gene. From germline, CDR1 is SEHNR and CDR2 FQNEAQ (reference sequence). This CDR3 is 15 amino acids long. The CDR3 bases are TGTGCCAGCAGCTCGAGCAGCGGGATACCTAACGAGCAGTACTTC. This sequence encodes CASSSSSGIPNEQYF.

V is TRBV3-1 and J is TRBJ2-2; 10 nucleotides line up with TRBD2. The CDR3 loop spans 16 amino acids. Germline CDR1 LGHDT, CDR2 YNNKEL (reference sequence). Trimming removed 4 bases from V and 5 bases from J; junction bases left unmatched: 7. CDR3 loop: CASSPLIAGGTGELFF. CDR3 nucleotide sequence: TGTGCCAGCAGCCCCCTTATAGCGGGAGGAACCGGGGAGCTGTTTTTT. Full variable domain (rest looked up from reference TRBV3-1 and TRBJ2-2): DTAVSQTPKYLVTQMGNDKSIKCEQNLGHDTMYWYKQDSKKFLKIMFSYNNKELIINETVPNRFSPKSPDKAHLNLHINSLELGDSAVYFCASSPLIAGGTGELFFGEGSRLTVL.

The table lists this clonotype with a few counts. V and J are TRBV6-5 and TRBJ2-2; D is uncertain. The CDR3 is 17 amino acids. Germline CDR1 and CDR2: MNHEY and SVGAGI. V lost 2 bases, J lost 0 bases, and 13 bases lay in between. The CDR3 nucleotides read TGTGCCAGCAGTTACAGTACCACATCTGCGAACACCGGGGAGCTGTTTTTT. As protein: CASSYSTTSANTGELFF.

The chain has TRBV18 and TRBJ1-1; 7 nucleotides match TRBD1. V lost 4 bases, J lost 2 bases, and 4 bases stayed unmatched. The CDR3 runs to 14 residues. The germline CDR1 and CDR2 sequences are KGHSH and LQKENI. CDR3 region: CASSRDSLNTEAFF. The CDR3 DNA is TGTGCCAGCTCACGGGACAGCTTAAACACTGAAGCTTTCTTT.

This chain uses TRBV5-1 with TRBJ2-1; perhaps TRBD2 as D (6 bases). CDR3 length equals 15 residues. Deletions cut 5 bases from V and 0 bases from J, with 12 bases between. The germline V gene has CDR1 SGHRS and CDR2 YFSETQ. CDR3 residues: CASSWAGSSYNEQFF. In DNA, the CDR3 is TGCGCCAGCAGTTGGGCCGGGAGCTCCTACAATGAGCAGTTCTTC.

The rearrangement joins TRBV10-3 to TRBJ1-2; no definite D call. V lost 8 bases and J lost 0, with 16 bases in between. CDR3 length: 15 amino acids. CDR1 is ENHRY and CDR2 is SYGVKD in the germline V gene. CDR3 in amino acids: CAIADSGKSNYGYTF. CDR3 in DNA: TGTGCCATCGCTGACTCCGGGAAGTCTAACTATGGCTACACCTTC.

Only a few counts were recorded for this clonotype. This sequence joins TRBV20-1 and TRBJ1-1; D unclear. Germline V lookup: CDR1 DFQATT, CDR2 SNEGSKA (reference sequence). V shed 1 base and J shed 1 base, with 10 bases lying between them. CDR3 length equals 14 residues. The CDR3 region has the DNA TGCAGTGCTAGAGGGGCCCCAGGGAACACTGAAGCTTTCTTT. Translating gives CSARGAPGNTEAFF.

The rearrangement links TRBV4-3 to TRBJ2-1; D unresolved. Per the germline V gene, CDR1 is LGHNA and CDR2 is YSLEER. The CDR3 is made up of 16 amino acids. Trimming pared 1 base from V and 2 bases from J, leaving 12 bases between. The CDR3 reads CASSQGLAETYNEQFF. CDR3 nucleotide sequence: TGCGCCAGCAGCCAAGGCCTGGCGGAAACCTACAATGAGCAGTTCTTC.

This clonotype came up a few times. V gene TRBV5-1 combines with J gene TRBJ2-3, with D tentatively TRBD2 (5 bases). Germline V gene data show CDR1 as SGHRS and CDR2 as YFSETQ. This CDR3 comprises 17 residues. The V end was cut by 4 bases, the J end by 2 bases, with 20 bases between. Here the CDR3 reads CASSGDKPGSPTDTQYF. In DNA form, the CDR3 reads TGCGCCAGCAGCGGCGACAAGCCGGGATCTCCCACAGATACGCAGTATTTT.

The table lists this clonotype with many counts. This rearrangement joins TRBV7-3 to TRBJ2-1; D not certain. V was pared by 2 bases and J by 14 bases, with 19 bases between. CDR3 length: 14 residues. Germline assignment: CDR1 SGHTA and CDR2 FQGTGA. Here the CDR3 DNA reads TGTGCCAGCAGCTTAGGTTCTGGCCTCGAAACGAAGTTCTTC. Its translation is CASSLGSGLETKFF.

This clonotype was seen more than once but under ten times. The chain carries TRBV6-2 or TRBV6-3 and TRBJ2-7, with D maybe TRBD2 (7 bases). Germline V CDR1 and CDR2: MNHEY, SVGEGT. The CDR3 loop spans 14 amino acids. Deletions cut 6 bases from V and 2 bases from J, with 14 bases between. In DNA, the CDR3 is TGTGCCAGCAGCAGGGGAGGGGAGGCCTACGAGCAGTACTTC. This translates into CASSRGGEAYEQYF.

At least ten counts were recorded for this clonotype. The rearrangement links TRBV4-2 to TRBJ1-1; D is undetermined. Trimming pared 5 bases from V and 7 bases from J, leaving 11 bases between. The CDR3 spans 12 residues. CDR1 and CDR2 (germline): LGHNA, YNFKEQ. The DNA for the CDR3 is TGTGCCAGCAGCTTTTATTCCCATGAAGCTTTCTTT. Translation gives CASSFYSHEAFF.